These 6 T cell receptor beta chains came from one sample sequenced in a study of response to subunit inactivated influenza vaccine. TCRdb called the RT-PCR reads again in MiXCR, with one record for every CDR3 protein. The table records about half a million distinct CDR3 sequences, roughly 25% of them present only once. The input for sequencing was CD4+ T cells sorted from PBMCs, taken approximately 5 days after vaccination. These receptors were taken from a man aged 45-65 years who received an inactivated influenza vaccine.

V gene TRBV5-1 combines with J gene TRBJ2-7; D is unclear. Between the trimmed V and J ends, which lost 4 bases and 3 bases, there was a span of 17 bases. Germline V lookup: CDR1 SGHRS, CDR2 YFSETQ. The CDR3 loop spans 15 amino acids. The DNA for the CDR3 is TGCGCCAGCAGCGCCATGACCGGGCCTAACTACGAGCAGTACTTC. This sequence encodes CASSAMTGPNYEQYF.

This clonotype was detected a few times. This rearrangement joins TRBV20-1 to TRBJ2-3; 12 nucleotides match TRBD2. Germline V gene data show CDR1 as DFQATT and CDR2 as SNEGSKA (reference sequence). The CDR3 is 17 residues long. Germline trimming cut 1 base from V and 3 bases from J; bases unmatched to any gene: 8. The CDR3 here is CSARGLAGGPGTDTQYF. The CDR3 bases are TGCAGTGCTAGAGGGCTAGCGGGAGGGCCGGGTACAGATACGCAGTATTTT.

This clonotype has a handful of counts. The rearrangement joins TRBV7-2 to TRBJ1-4; D unresolved. The germline CDR1 and CDR2 sequences are SGHTA and FQGNSA. The CDR3 is 14 residues long. V was cut by 1 base and J by 8 bases, with 11 bases left in between. The CDR3 region has the DNA TGTGCCAGCAGCTTAGTGGGAAGGCGCGAAAAACTGTTTTTT. As protein: CASSLVGRREKLFF. Filled out from reference TRBV7-2 and TRBJ1-4, the complete variable domain reads GAGVSQSPSNKVTEKGKDVELRCDPISGHTALYWYRQSLGQGLEFLIYFQGNSAPDKSGLPSDRFSAERTGGSVSTLTIQRTQQEDSAVYLCASSLVGRREKLFFGSGTQLSVL.

This clonotype was counted only a few times. The chain uses TRBV28 and TRBJ2-3; possibly TRBD2 for D (6 bases). V was trimmed by 2 bases and J by 3 bases, leaving 9 bases between them. Germline V CDR1 and CDR2: MDHEN, SYDVKM. CDR3 size: 14 residues. CDR3 sequence (DNA): TGTGCCAGCAGTTTACCTAGCGAGACAGATACGCAGTATTTT. Amino acids: CASSLPSETDTQYF.

This clonotype was seen many times. The chain combines TRBV12-3 or TRBV12-4 with TRBJ2-7; D might be TRBD1 (5 bases). V shed 1 base and J shed 7 bases, with 8 bases lying between them. CDR3 length equals 12 residues. The DNA for the CDR3 is TGTGCCAGCAGTTTAGTCCAGGGAGAGCAGTACTTC. This sequence encodes CASSLVQGEQYF.

The rearrangement uses TRBV2 and TRBJ1-5, with D tentatively TRBD1 (5 bases). The CDR3 extends over 13 amino acids. Germline V lookup: CDR1 SNHLY, CDR2 FYNNEI. Trimming took off 5 bases at V and 5 bases at J, with 10 bases between the two ends. CDR3 loop: CASSRDSYQPQHF. The DNA for the CDR3 is TGTGCCAGCAGTAGAGACAGTTATCAGCCCCAGCATTTT.